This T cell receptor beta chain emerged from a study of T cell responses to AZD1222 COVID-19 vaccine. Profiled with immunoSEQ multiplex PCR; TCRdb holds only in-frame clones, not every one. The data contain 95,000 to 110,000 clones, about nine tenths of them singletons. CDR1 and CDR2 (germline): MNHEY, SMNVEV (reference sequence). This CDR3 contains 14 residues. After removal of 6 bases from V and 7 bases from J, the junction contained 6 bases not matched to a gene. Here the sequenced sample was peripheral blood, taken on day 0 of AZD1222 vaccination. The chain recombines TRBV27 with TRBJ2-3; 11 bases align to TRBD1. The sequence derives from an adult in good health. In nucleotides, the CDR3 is TGTGCCAGCAGGTCCGGGACAGGGGGGCATACGCAGTATTTT. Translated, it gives CASRSGTGGHTQYF.